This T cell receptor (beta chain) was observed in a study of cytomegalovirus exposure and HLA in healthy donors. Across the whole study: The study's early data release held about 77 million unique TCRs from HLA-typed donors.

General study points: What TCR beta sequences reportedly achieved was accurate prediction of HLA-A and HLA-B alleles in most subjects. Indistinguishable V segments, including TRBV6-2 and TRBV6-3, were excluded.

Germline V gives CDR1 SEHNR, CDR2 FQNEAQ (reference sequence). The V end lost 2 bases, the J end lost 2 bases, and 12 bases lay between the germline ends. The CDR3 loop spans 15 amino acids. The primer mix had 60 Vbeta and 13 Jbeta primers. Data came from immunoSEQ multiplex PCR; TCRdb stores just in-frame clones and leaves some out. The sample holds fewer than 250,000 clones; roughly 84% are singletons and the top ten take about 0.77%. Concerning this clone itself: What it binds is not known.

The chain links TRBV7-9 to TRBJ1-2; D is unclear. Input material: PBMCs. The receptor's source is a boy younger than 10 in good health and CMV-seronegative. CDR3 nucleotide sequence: TGTGCCAGCAGCTTATCGGCAGGCCCAAACTATGGCTACACCTTC. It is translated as CASSLSAGPNYGYTF.